This record looks at one T cell receptor beta chain sequence and its context. Germline V gene data show CDR1 as LNHDA and CDR2 as SQIVND (reference sequence). The CDR3 extends over 13 amino acids. Trimming shortened V by 4 bases and J by 4 bases, and 11 bases separated the two germline ends. This entry is derived from a study of blood T cell repertoires in COVID-19. Overall study context: Sources were T cells, B-cell-depleted T cells, or PBMCs; the material itself was cDNA or gDNA.

Some clones are missing from TCRdb's copy, which holds only in-frame ones; the method was immunoSEQ multiplex PCR. This sample has about 180,000 clones, with about 84% found just once. J is TRBJ2-7 and V is TRBV19; D remains unclear. The clonotype was recovered from a person aged 65 to 85 with COVID-19, enrolled during active disease. The sequenced material came from peripheral blood. The CDR3 here is CASSTRSLYEQYF. CDR3 nucleotide sequence: TGTGCCAGTAGTACCCGGAGTCTGTACGAGCAGTACTTC. The full variable domain, rest sourced from reference TRBV19 and TRBJ2-7, is DGGITQSPKYLFRKEGQNVTLSCEQNLNHDAMYWYRQDPGQGLRLIYYSQIVNDFQKGDIAEGYSVSREKKESFPLTVTSAQKNPTAFYLCASSTRSLYEQYFGPGTRLTVT.